What follows are 4 T cell receptor beta chains derived from one specimen sequenced in a study of OX40 agonist ivuxolimab in advanced cancers. TCRdb keeps only in-frame clones here, not all; method: immunoSEQ multiplex PCR. The sample includes around 19,000 clones, approximately 90% seen only once; the top ten take around 56%. The specimen was CD4+ or CD8+ T cells sorted from blood, collected in a trial of the OX40 agonist ivuxolimab. These receptors all come from an adult with an advanced solid tumor such as melanoma, head and neck, liver or kidney cancer.

The chain recombines TRBV6-5 with TRBJ2-3; TRBD2 aligns across 7 bases. Germline trimming cut 6 bases from V and 6 bases from J; bases unmatched to any gene: 3. CDR3 length: 12 amino acids. Looked up from germline, CDR1 is MNHEY and CDR2 is SVGAGI. The DNA of the CDR3 is TGTGCCAGCAGGACTAGCTTCGATACGCAGTATTTT. Protein product: CASRTSFDTQYF.

The V call is TRBV4-1, the J call TRBJ2-1, with 7 bases matching TRBD1. V was clipped by 0 bases and J by 6 bases; unmatched bases: 2. The CDR3 length is 14 residues. Germline CDR1 reads MGHRA; CDR2 reads YSYEKL. CDR3 in amino acids: CASSQDQGVNEQFF. In DNA, the CDR3 is TGCGCCAGCAGCCAAGACCAGGGGGTCAATGAGCAGTTCTTC.

This rearrangement joins TRBV7-2 to TRBJ2-1; TRBD1 agrees at 7 bases. Trimming at V came to 3 bases and at J to 7 bases, leaving 6 bases not matched to a gene. The CDR3 length is 14 residues. Germline V lookup: CDR1 SGHTA, CDR2 FQGNSA. This CDR3 is CASSFATGKNEQFF. The CDR3 coding sequence is TGTGCCAGCAGCTTCGCGACAGGGAAGAATGAGCAGTTCTTC.

This clone came up once. The CDR3 loop reads CASSLVRTSRTEAFF. Here the CDR3 DNA reads TGTGCCAGCAGTTTGGTCAGGACCTCGAGAACTGAAGCTTTCTTT. The V gene is TRBV27, the J gene TRBJ1-1; D uncertain. Germline CDR1 MNHEY, CDR2 SMNVEV (reference sequence). The CDR3 loop spans 15 amino acids. The V and J ends lost 3 bases and 5 bases respectively, with 16 bases between them.